This T cell receptor beta chain appears in the sequencing data of a study of cytomegalovirus exposure and HLA in healthy donors. Study-level information: Previous work identified 117 million unique TCR beta sequences from about 179 million T cells.

PCR used 60 Vbeta primers and 13 Jbeta primers. This table comes from immunoSEQ multiplex PCR, and its TCRdb copy is limited to in-frame clones, with some not included. The sample holds 95,000 to 150,000 clones, about 62% seen once. As concerns this clone: Its antigen is currently unknown.

Notes on the study in general: Despite most TCR sequences being rare, some public TCRs occurred in many donors. Later, an analysis found that common viral pathogens appeared to be linked with several of the most significant clusters. TCR beta chain V- and J-gene trimming was linked, in a later analysis, to a missense variant in DCLRE1C.

The TCR was taken from a middle-aged woman in good health and CMV-seropositive. Sequenced sample: PBMCs.

CDR3: CASSLWGGQGTEAFF. As DNA, the CDR3 is TGCGCCAGCAGCCTCTGGGGGGGGCAGGGAACTGAAGCTTTCTTT. This chain joins TRBV5-1 and TRBJ1-1, with D maybe TRBD1 (6 bases). Deletions cut 4 bases from V and 5 bases from J, with 18 bases between. The CDR3 contains 15 residues. Germline V gives CDR1 SGHRS, CDR2 YFSETQ.